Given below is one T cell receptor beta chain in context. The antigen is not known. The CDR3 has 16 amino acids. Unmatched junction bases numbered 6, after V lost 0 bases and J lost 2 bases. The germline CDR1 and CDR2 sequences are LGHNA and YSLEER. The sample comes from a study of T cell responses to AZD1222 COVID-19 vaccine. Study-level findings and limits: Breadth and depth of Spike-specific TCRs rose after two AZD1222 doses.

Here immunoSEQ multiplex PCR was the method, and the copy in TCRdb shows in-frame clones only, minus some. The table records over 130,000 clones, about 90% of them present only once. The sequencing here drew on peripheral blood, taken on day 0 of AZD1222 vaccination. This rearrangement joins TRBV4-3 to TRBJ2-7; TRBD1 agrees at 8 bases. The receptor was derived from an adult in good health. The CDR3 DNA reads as TGCGCCAGCAGCCAAGACCTCTCGGACAGGGCCTACGAGCAGTACTTC. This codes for CASSQDLSDRAYEQYF.